A selection of T cell receptor beta chains follows, all from one sample in a study of cytomegalovirus exposure and HLA in healthy donors. Sequenced by immunoSEQ multiplex PCR; TCRdb stores in-frame clones only, minus some. The repertoire holds about 120,000 clones, with 79% as singletons. The specimen was PBMCs. These receptors all stem from a man aged 30 to 45 in good health and CMV-seropositive. Both conserved end residues are part of each CDR3. A D gene is named only where the DNA matches it firmly. Rows may omit the clone size; those that give it use once, few, many or a size class.

CDR3aa	CDR3nt	d_gene	abundance	v_gene	j_gene
CASSENRGPPYEQYF	TGTGCCAGCAGCGAAAACAGGGGTCCACCCTACGAGCAGTACTTC	TRBD1	.	TRBV7-9	TRBJ2-7
CASSQPTGFRSEKLFF	TGTGCCAGCAGCCAGCCTACAGGATTTCGCTCTGAAAAACTGTTTTTT	.	.	TRBV14	TRBJ1-4
CASSLRGHYNEQFF	TGTGCCAGCAGTTTAAGGGGGCACTACAATGAGCAGTTCTTC	TRBD1	.	TRBV27	TRBJ2-1
CASSLYQGGSYNEQFF	TGCGCCAGCAGCTTATACCAGGGGGGCTCCTACAATGAGCAGTTCTTC	.	.	TRBV5-1	TRBJ2-1
CASSTLAGGVGEQYF	TGTGCCAGCAGTACGCTAGCGGGAGGGGTCGGCGAGCAGTACTTC	TRBD2	.	TRBV28	TRBJ2-7
CASSQDLRFRYGYTF	TGCGCCAGCAGCCAAGATCTTCGGTTCCGCTATGGCTACACCTTC	.	.	TRBV4-3	TRBJ1-2
CSVGQGNSQYF	TGCAGCGTTGGACAGGGAAACAGTCAGTACTTC	TRBD1	.	TRBV29-1	TRBJ2-4
CASSLGLLNYGYTF	TGTGCCAGCAGCCTGGGCCTTTTGAACTATGGCTACACCTTC	.	.	TRBV4-2	TRBJ1-2
CASSPLDRAAQYF	TGTGCCAGCTCACCACTGGACAGGGCGGCCCAGTACTTC	TRBD1	.	TRBV18	TRBJ2-5
CSVGTAGGRRYEQFF	TGCAGCGTAGGAACGGCTGGCGGGAGAAGGTATGAGCAGTTCTTC	TRBD2	.	TRBV29-1	TRBJ2-1
CARWDREMSYEQYF	TGTGCCAGGTGGGACAGGGAGATGTCGTACGAGCAGTACTTC	TRBD1	.	TRBV11-3	TRBJ2-7
CASSLAAGVYSPLHF	TGTGCCAGCAGCTTGGCTGCCGGGGTTTATTCACCCCTCCACTTT	.	.	TRBV5-6	TRBJ1-6
CASSLPPGGPFAKNIQYF	TGTGCCAGCAGCTTACCACCGGGAGGGCCGTTTGCCAAAAACATTCAGTACTTC	TRBD2	.	TRBV7-3	TRBJ2-4
CASSQGVAASRTDTQYF	TGCGCCAGCAGCCAAGGGGTTGCGGCCAGCCGGACAGATACGCAGTATTTT	.	.	TRBV4-1	TRBJ2-3
CASAEVSKNSQYF	TGTGCCAGCGCTGAAGTTTCCAAAAACAGTCAGTACTTC	.	.	TRBV6-6	TRBJ2-4
CASRERGGGAAGELFF	TGTGCCAGCAGAGAGCGGGGCGGGGGGGCAGCCGGGGAGCTGTTTTTT	TRBD2	few	TRBV4-2	TRBJ2-2
CSDSFGETQYF	TGCAGCGATTCTTTCGGGGAGACCCAGTACTTC	.	.	TRBV29-1	TRBJ2-5
CATSGESNTEAFF	TGTGCCACCAGCGGGGAGTCGAACACTGAAGCTTTCTTT	.	.	TRBV15	TRBJ1-1
CASSPGTAILYGYTF	TGTGCCAGCAGCCCAGGGACAGCAATTCTCTATGGCTACACCTTC	TRBD1	.	TRBV13	TRBJ1-2
CASTRGTGGDLYEQYF	TGTGCCAGCACCAGGGGAACAGGGGGAGATCTCTACGAGCAGTACTTC	TRBD1	.	TRBV2	TRBJ2-7
CSSSSTGWNQPQHF	TGTTCCAGCAGCTCGACAGGGTGGAATCAGCCCCAGCATTTT	TRBD1	few	TRBV7-9	TRBJ1-5
CASSLVGGAYEQYF	TGTGCCAGCAGCCTCGTCGGGGGGGCCTACGAGCAGTACTTC	TRBD2	.	TRBV5-4	TRBJ2-7
CATTLSSSYEQYF	TGTGCCACCACACTGTCTAGCTCCTACGAGCAGTACTTC	.	few	TRBV21-1	TRBJ2-7
CASSPRTSGYNEQFF	TGCGCCAGCAGCCCCCGGACTAGCGGCTACAATGAGCAGTTCTTC	TRBD2	.	TRBV4-1	TRBJ2-1
CASGQGIHEQFF	TGTGCCAGTGGGCAGGGGATCCATGAGCAGTTCTTC	.	.	TRBV19	TRBJ2-1
CASSPAALRGYTF	TGTGCCAGCTCACCGGCGGCATTGAGGGGCTACACCTTC	.	.	TRBV18	TRBJ1-2
CASSSWRVTGGRNQPQHF	TGTGCCAGCAGCTCTTGGCGGGTGACAGGGGGACGCAATCAGCCCCAGCATTTT	TRBD1	.	TRBV5-6	TRBJ1-5
CASSAGGTSGTRSYNEQFF	TGTGCCAGCAGCGCTGGCGGGACTAGCGGCACCAGATCCTACAATGAGCAGTTCTTC	TRBD2	.	TRBV11-2	TRBJ2-1
CASSLDRAGDEQFF	TGTGCCAGTAGTTTGGACAGGGCTGGAGATGAGCAGTTCTTC	TRBD1	.	TRBV19	TRBJ2-1
CASSLDGSTGGYTF	TGTGCCAGCAGCTTAGACGGGTCAACGGGAGGCTACACCTTC	.	.	TRBV7-9	TRBJ1-2
CASREPGTYEQYF	TGTGCCAGCAGGGAGCCGGGGACCTACGAGCAGTACTTC	.	.	TRBV6-1	TRBJ2-7
CASSRLAGAFSYNEQFF	TGTGCCAGTAGTCGCCTAGCGGGGGCGTTCTCCTACAATGAGCAGTTCTTC	TRBD2	.	TRBV19	TRBJ2-1
CASSLGGRAYNEQFF	TGTGCCAGCAGTTTGGGGGGCCGCGCCTACAATGAGCAGTTCTTC	.	.	TRBV5-5	TRBJ2-1
CASSSQDYSGANGLTF	TGTGCCAGCAGCTCACAGGATTACTCTGGGGCCAACGGCCTGACTTTC	.	.	TRBV7-9	TRBJ2-6
CASSRLAESYNEQFF	TGTGCCAGCAGCCGACTAGCGGAATCCTACAATGAGCAGTTCTTC	TRBD2	.	TRBV27	TRBJ2-1
CASSLAPLPVPYEQYF	TGTGCCAGCAGCTTAGCGCCTCTACCCGTTCCCTACGAGCAGTACTTC	.	.	TRBV7-2	TRBJ2-7
CASSPRTTGEDFPEAFF	TGTGCCAGCAGCCCAAGGACTACAGGGGAGGATTTCCCTGAAGCTTTCTTT	TRBD1	.	TRBV7-2	TRBJ1-1
CASSYPGRDTQYF	TGTGCCAGCAGTTACCCGGGAAGAGATACGCAGTATTTT	.	.	TRBV6-5	TRBJ2-3
CASSSNRGNYGYTF	TGTGCCAGCAGCTCGAACAGGGGGAACTATGGCTACACCTTC	TRBD1	.	TRBV7-2	TRBJ1-2
CSVAGGLDTDTQYF	TGCAGCGTTGCAGGGGGTCTAGACACAGATACGCAGTATTTT	TRBD1	.	TRBV29-1	TRBJ2-3
CASSLTLNKAFF	TGTGCCAGCAGCTTAACCCTAAATAAAGCTTTCTTT	.	.	TRBV7-3	TRBJ1-1
CASSRDYGTLETQYF	TGCGCCAGCAGCCGTGACTACGGGACATTAGAGACCCAGTACTTC	.	.	TRBV4-1	TRBJ2-5
CASSSGQGNTIYF	TGTGCCAGCAGCTCGGGACAGGGAAACACCATATATTTT	TRBD1	.	TRBV7-9	TRBJ1-3
CATSRGQAWGGSYDEQYF	TGTGCCACCAGCAGAGGCCAAGCTTGGGGCGGGAGTTACGACGAGCAGTACTTC	TRBD2	.	TRBV15	TRBJ2-7
CASRPLVRGGWTDTQYF	TGTGCCAGCAGACCCCTAGTGCGGGGCGGATGGACAGATACGCAGTATTTT	.	.	TRBV27	TRBJ2-3
CASSIEDRGRGPQHF	TGTGCCAGTAGTATAGAGGACAGGGGGCGAGGGCCCCAGCATTTT	TRBD1	.	TRBV19	TRBJ1-5
CASSSGTSGGRASYNEQFF	TGTGCCAGCAGCTCCGGGACTAGCGGGGGTAGGGCTTCCTACAATGAGCAGTTCTTC	TRBD2	.	TRBV7-9	TRBJ2-1
CASSGETGASSYEQYF	TGTGCCAGCAGCGGCGAGACAGGCGCGAGCTCCTACGAGCAGTACTTC	.	.	TRBV9	TRBJ2-7
CASRGTASSYNSPLHF	TGTGCCAGCAGGGGGACAGCGAGCTCCTATAATTCACCCCTCCACTTT	TRBD1	.	TRBV27	TRBJ1-6
CASSYRGPNTGELFF	TGTGCCAGCAGTTATCGTGGGCCGAACACCGGGGAGCTGTTTTTT	.	.	TRBV6-5	TRBJ2-2
CASSAGGSGPDTQYF	TGTGCCAGCAGCGCCGGGGGATCGGGCCCAGATACGCAGTATTTT	.	.	TRBV7-2	TRBJ2-3
CASTADRDNEQFF	TGTGCCAGCACCGCGGACAGGGACAATGAGCAGTTCTTC	TRBD1	.	TRBV2	TRBJ2-1
CSVIQTGGSYEQYF	TGCAGCGTGATCCAGACAGGGGGCTCCTACGAGCAGTACTTC	TRBD1	.	TRBV29-1	TRBJ2-7
CASSPRDGESYEQYF	TGTGCCAGCAGCCCGCGGGACGGGGAGTCCTACGAGCAGTACTTC	.	.	TRBV9	TRBJ2-7
CASSSGQGSNQPQHF	TGCGCCAGCAGCTCGGGACAGGGGAGCAATCAGCCCCAGCATTTT	TRBD1	.	TRBV5-1	TRBJ1-5
CAISDPGGAGEQYF	TGTGCCATCAGTGACCCGGGGGGGGCGGGCGAGCAGTACTTC	TRBD2	.	TRBV10-3	TRBJ2-7
CASSHAAGAWSTGELFF	TGCGCCAGCAGCCACGCTGCGGGCGCGTGGAGCACCGGGGAGCTGTTTTTT	.	few	TRBV4-3	TRBJ2-2